Presented here are 30 T cell receptor beta chains from one specimen sequenced in a study of CD8 T cells in Susac syndrome. An input of roughly 0.45 to 1 ug of RNA was subjected to reverse transcription using random hexamers. MiXCR, applied by TCRdb to the immunoSEQ multiplex PCR reads, yields one record per CDR3 protein. This sample has approximately 190,000 distinct CDR3 sequences; around 93% occur once, and the top ten carry approximately 0.16%. Material for sequencing was CD8+ T cells from PBMCs. The receptors derive from a human donor with Susac syndrome.

The J gene is TRBJ1-2, the V gene TRBV11-2; the D is unclear. The ends were cut back, 6 bases at V and 4 bases at J, with 18 bases in the middle. Germline CDR1 SGHAT, CDR2 FQNNGV. The CDR3 sequence is 15 residues long. CDR3 sequence: CASRLTSGLRYGYTF. The CDR3 coding sequence is TGTGCCAGCAGGTTAACCTCGGGGTTGCGCTATGGCTACACCTTC.

This clonotype occurred a few times. The chain employs TRBV25-1 and TRBJ2-7; tentatively, D is TRBD1 or TRBD2 (5 bases each). CDR1 MGHDK and CDR2 SYGVNS come from the germline V gene. The CDR3 is 10 amino acids. Trimming left V 8 bases short and J 3 bases short, with 5 bases between. Written as DNA, the CDR3 is TGTGCCAGCGGGGGCTACGAGCAGTACTTC. This encodes CASGGYEQYF.

The chain employs TRBV5-1 and TRBJ1-2, with 8 bases lining up with TRBD1. Trimming at V came to 0 bases and at J to 12 bases, leaving 13 bases not matched to a gene. The CDR3 runs to 15 residues. Germline V gene data show CDR1 as SGHRS and CDR2 as YFSETQ. In DNA, the CDR3 is TGCGCCAGCAGCTTGGCGGAAGGACAGGGCAATGACGACACCTTC. Its translation is CASSLAEGQGNDDTF.

The CDR3 DNA reads as TGCGCCAGCAGTTCCTACGCGGGACGTAATTCACCCCTCCACTTT. Translation gives CASSSYAGRNSPLHF. The V gene is TRBV5-1, the J gene TRBJ1-6; a possible D gene is TRBD1 (5 bases). Germline V gene data show CDR1 as SGHRS and CDR2 as YFSETQ. The ends were cut back, 5 bases at V and 6 bases at J, with 15 bases in the middle. The CDR3 sequence is 15 residues long.

V is TRBV13 and J is TRBJ2-1; TRBD1 is a possible D gene (6 bases). This CDR3 spans 16 amino acids. Trimming removed 5 bases from V and 5 bases from J, with 19 bases in between. CDR1 and CDR2 (germline): PRHDT, FYEKMQ (reference sequence). Here the CDR3 reads CASSLYRATGNNEQFF. The CDR3 nucleotides read TGTGCCAGCAGCCTCTATAGGGCGACAGGAAACAATGAGCAGTTCTTC.

The chain uses TRBV9 and TRBJ2-5; D not resolved. V was cut by 0 bases and J by 1 base, with 13 bases left in between. Germline V gene lookup returns CDR1 SGDLS and CDR2 YYNGEE. CDR3 length: 16 amino acids. The CDR3 loop reads CASSVGASPFQETQYF. The CDR3 DNA reads TGTGCCAGCAGCGTAGGTGCCAGCCCTTTCCAAGAGACCCAGTACTTC.

The CDR3 loop reads CASSSSLAGGYREQFF. As DNA, the CDR3 is TGTGCCAGCAGCTCCAGTCTAGCGGGGGGGTATCGGGAGCAGTTCTTC. V is TRBV5-6 and J is TRBJ2-1; 12 nucleotides line up with TRBD2. With V trimmed by 3 bases and J by 10 bases, 11 bases remained unmatched. The CDR3 runs 16 residues. Germline V gene lookup returns CDR1 SGHDT and CDR2 YYEEEE.

This clonotype was detected only once. The rearrangement links TRBV11-2 to TRBJ1-2, with 7 bases lining up with TRBD1. The CDR3 runs to 16 residues. The V and J ends lost 0 bases and 7 bases, in that order; junction bases with no gene match: 11. In germline, CDR1 is SGHAT, CDR2 FQNNGV. The CDR3: CASSLERKGGRVGYTF. CDR3 coding DNA: TGTGCCAGCAGCTTAGAAAGAAAAGGGGGCCGGGTTGGCTACACCTTC.

The chain uses TRBV7-8 and TRBJ2-5; D is uncertain. CDR3 length: 12 residues. The germline CDR1 and CDR2 sequences are SGHVS and FQNEAQ. V was trimmed by 1 base and J by 5 bases, leaving 5 bases between them. The CDR3 reads CASSLDVETQYF. For the CDR3, the DNA is TGTGCCAGCAGCTTAGATGTGGAGACCCAGTACTTC.

This sequence joins TRBV18 and TRBJ1-5, with D tentatively TRBD1 (6 bases). Germline lookup yields CDR1 KGHSH and CDR2 LQKENI. This CDR3 spans 14 amino acids. The V end was cut by 3 bases, the J end by 4 bases, with 10 bases between. The CDR3 region is CASSPGARNQPQHF. The CDR3, as DNA: TGTGCCAGCTCACCGGGGGCAAGGAATCAGCCCCAGCATTTT.

The V call is TRBV19, the J call TRBJ2-1; 12 nucleotides align to TRBD2. Trimming took 4 bases from V and 6 from J; bases not matched to a gene: 7. Germline loops: CDR1 LNHDA, CDR2 SQIVND (reference sequence). The CDR3 covers 16 residues. The CDR3 nucleotides read TGTGCCAGTAGTAAAAGACTAGCGGGAGATCTCAATGAGCAGTTCTTC. Protein product: CASSKRLAGDLNEQFF.

The J gene is TRBJ1-5, the V gene TRBV7-8, with a possible D match to TRBD1 (5 bases). In germline, CDR1 is SGHVS, CDR2 FQNEAQ. Trimming removed 1 base from V and 2 bases from J, with 9 bases in between. The CDR3 totals 15 residues. CDR3 residues: CASSLGDSRNQPQHF. The CDR3 DNA reads as TGTGCCAGCAGCTTAGGGGACTCCCGCAATCAGCCCCAGCATTTT.

V is TRBV12-3 or TRBV12-4 and J is TRBJ2-7, with 8 bases fitting TRBD2. The CDR3 is 14 residues long. The junction had 7 bases not matched to a gene; V was cut back by 5 bases and J by 4 bases. The CDR3 nucleotides are TGTGCCAGCAGTGACACCGGGACTAGATACGAGCAGTACTTC. Residues: CASSDTGTRYEQYF.

Only one count was recorded for this clonotype. The chain joins TRBV13 to TRBJ1-5; unclear D gene. The CDR3 totals 10 residues. Germline V gene lookup returns CDR1 PRHDT and CDR2 FYEKMQ (reference sequence). V was cut by 9 bases and J by 5 bases, with 5 bases left in between. The CDR3 is CASSYQPQHF. Written as DNA, the CDR3 is TGTGCCAGTTCATATCAGCCCCAGCATTTT.

This chain uses TRBV29-1 with TRBJ2-7; a possible D gene is TRBD2 (6 bases). The length of the CDR3 is 16 residues. V lost 6 bases and J lost 2, with 23 bases in between. Germline loops: CDR1 SQVTM, CDR2 ANQGSEA. DNA for the CDR3: TGCAGCGTCCTTGGCCTTACTAGTGGCGGGGCCTACGAGCAGTACTTC. This gives the protein CSVLGLTSGGAYEQYF.

J is TRBJ1-1 and V is TRBV12-3 or TRBV12-4, with TRBD1 matching over 7 bases. The CDR3 spans 16 residues. J lost 5 bases, V lost 5 bases, and 14 bases had no gene match. The CDR3 here is CASSPRQGVISTEAFF. The CDR3 DNA reads TGTGCCAGCAGTCCAAGACAGGGAGTTATTTCGACTGAAGCTTTCTTT.

CDR3 residues: CASSLGFSYYNEQFF. The CDR3 nucleotides are TGTGCCAGCAGCTTGGGCTTTTCATACTACAATGAGCAGTTCTTC. V and J are TRBV7-3 and TRBJ2-1; D uncertain. Germline V gives CDR1 SGHTA, CDR2 FQGTGA. The CDR3 extends over 15 amino acids. V was shortened by 3 bases and J by 3 bases, with 12 bases between the two germline ends.

The chain employs TRBV9 and TRBJ1-2, with 9 positions matching TRBD1. V dropped 3 bases and J dropped 3; count of bases not matched to a gene: 9. The CDR3 runs 16 residues. Germline V gives CDR1 SGDLS, CDR2 YYNGEE. The CDR3: CASSGPGQGSDYGYTF. The CDR3 DNA reads TGTGCCAGCAGCGGCCCGGGACAGGGATCTGACTATGGCTACACCTTC. Based on the CDR3 plus reference TRBV9 and TRBJ1-2, the full variable domain is DSGVTQTPKHLITATGQRVTLRCSPRSGDLSVYWYQQSLDQGLQFLIQYYNGEERAKGNILERFSAQQFPDLHSELNLSSLELGDSALYFCASSGPGQGSDYGYTFGSGTRLTVV.

The J gene is TRBJ1-2, the V gene TRBV29-1, with unresolved D. This CDR3 contains 13 residues. CDR1 SQVTM and CDR2 ANQGSEA come from the germline V gene. V dropped 2 bases and J dropped 4 bases, with 11 bases sitting between them. CDR3 nucleotides: TGCAGCGTTGAAAGTACTCTTAGCTATGGCTACACCTTC. It encodes CSVESTLSYGYTF.

The chain carries TRBV9 and TRBJ2-1, with D tentatively TRBD2 (6 bases). The CDR3 length is 16 residues. The germline V gene has CDR1 SGDLS and CDR2 YYNGEE. V gave up 1 base and J gave up 6 bases, with 17 bases separating them. CDR3 nucleotides: TGTGCCAGCAGCGTATCCGGGAGAGTAGACGGCAATGAGCAGTTCTTC. This translates into CASSVSGRVDGNEQFF.

V is TRBV6-6 and J is TRBJ1-2; no clear D gene. Germline loops: CDR1 MNHNY, CDR2 SVGAGI (reference sequence). There are 13 residues in the CDR3. Trimming cost V 7 bases and J 3 bases, with 12 bases left between them. The chain's CDR3 is CASTFRWDYGYTF. The CDR3 bases are TGTGCCAGCACGTTCCGGTGGGACTATGGCTACACCTTC.

The V call is TRBV29-1, the J call TRBJ2-5; D call uncertain. CDR1 and CDR2 (germline): SQVTM, ANQGSEA. Trimming left V 4 bases short and J 2 bases short, with 8 bases between. There are 12 residues in the CDR3. The CDR3 DNA reads TGCAGCGTTGTGACGGCTCAAGAGACCCAGTACTTC. It is translated as CSVVTAQETQYF.

The V and J genes are TRBV7-8 and TRBJ2-7; D remains unclear. The germline V and J ends were trimmed by 1 base and 0 bases, with 10 bases remaining between them. From germline, CDR1 is SGHVS and CDR2 FQNEAQ. The CDR3 contains 15 residues. The DNA of the CDR3 is TGTGCCAGCAGCTTAGAGGCAGATAGCTCCTACGAGCAGTACTTC. Encoded protein: CASSLEADSSYEQYF.

The rearrangement links TRBV30 to TRBJ1-4; a weak D match, TRBD1 (6 bases). CDR1 and CDR2 (germline): GTSNPN, SVGIG (reference sequence). Between the trimmed V and J ends, which lost 1 base and 8 bases, there was a span of 11 bases. This CDR3 comprises 13 residues. CDR3 region: CAWSGTGLEKLFF. The DNA for the CDR3 is TGTGCCTGGAGTGGAACAGGGTTGGAAAAACTGTTTTTT.

The chain joins TRBV2 to TRBJ2-7; 7 positions agree with TRBD1. The length of the CDR3 is 15 residues. Germline assignment: CDR1 SNHLY and CDR2 FYNNEI. J lost 2 bases, V lost 5 bases, and 9 bases had no gene match. The chain's CDR3 is CASSQRDRSTYEQYF. In nucleotides, the CDR3 is TGTGCCAGCAGTCAAAGGGACAGAAGTACCTACGAGCAGTACTTC.

The chain joins TRBV29-1 to TRBJ2-1, with 9 bases aligning to TRBD2. The CDR3 is 14 residues long. Unmatched junction bases numbered 6, after V lost 3 bases and J lost 6 bases. Germline CDR1 SQVTM, CDR2 ANQGSEA. CDR3 loop: CSVDGGRVGNEQFF. The CDR3 bases are TGCAGCGTTGATGGCGGGAGGGTGGGCAATGAGCAGTTCTTC.

This rearrangement joins TRBV23-1 to TRBJ2-1; TRBD2 agrees at 12 bases. TRBV23-1 is treated as an ORF (open reading frame) with a function not yet certain. This CDR3 contains 14 residues. Losses at the gene ends were 7 bases for V and 5 bases for J; bases not matched to a gene: 3. CDR3 nucleotide sequence: TGCGCCAGCACGCCTAGCGGGGGGGACAATGAGCAGTTCTTC. It codes for CASTPSGGDNEQFF.

The rearrangement uses TRBV11-2 and TRBJ2-3, with TRBD1 matching over 8 bases. CDR3 length: 14 amino acids. The germline V gene encodes CDR1 SGHAT and CDR2 FQNNGV. With 5 bases clipped from V and 6 bases from J, the junction kept 7 bases outside the gene matches. CDR3 in amino acids: CASSRTGRPDTQYF. In nucleotides, the CDR3 is TGTGCCAGCAGCCGGACAGGGAGGCCGGATACGCAGTATTTT.

The chain joins TRBV20-1 to TRBJ2-7; D is ambiguous. Germline loops: CDR1 DFQATT, CDR2 SNEGSKA (reference sequence). V dropped 6 bases and J dropped 2 bases, with 17 bases sitting between them. This CDR3 contains 14 residues. CDR3 nucleotides: TGCAGTGCCGGAATGACCCACCACCCCTACGAGCAGTACTTC. It specifies CSAGMTHHPYEQYF.

The chain joins TRBV7-9 to TRBJ2-7; tentatively, D is TRBD1 (5 bases). Germline values: CDR1 SEHNR, CDR2 FQNEAQ (reference sequence). V was shortened by 1 base and J by 9 bases, with 16 bases between the two germline ends. CDR3 length equals 14 residues. The CDR3: CASSLVGQPGAQYF. The DNA for the CDR3 is TGTGCCAGCAGCTTAGTGGGGCAGCCTGGGGCGCAGTACTTC.